Listed here is a single TCR beta chain. Antigen specificity is unknown. From germline, CDR1 is SGHDT and CDR2 YYEEEE. This CDR3 contains 16 residues. Between the trimmed V and J ends, which lost 4 bases and 8 bases, there was a span of 23 bases. These data are taken from a study of T cells after yellow fever vaccination. Study background: Preparing low-cell-number fractions relied on SMART-Seq v4 Ultra Low Input. The study, taken as a whole, reports: Although most clonotypes did not, a small share appeared in both CD4 and CD8 compartments.

In making TCR cDNA, 5'RACE template switching added a universal primer site and UMIs to it. TCRdb passed the 5' RACE reads through MiXCR, listing each CDR3 protein once. The table records just over 300,000 distinct CDR3 sequences, less than 4.5% of them present only once. The sequences come from PBMCs, collected on the day of the yellow fever booster vaccination. The sequence was obtained from a man aged 18 to 30 who received the YFV17D yellow fever vaccine. This chain links TRBV5-6 with TRBJ2-3, with D maybe TRBD2 (6 bases). The CDR3 sequence: CASSPSRAYLGGTQYF. The DNA of the CDR3 is TGTGCCAGCAGCCCCTCCAGAGCGTACCTGGGAGGTACGCAGTATTTT.